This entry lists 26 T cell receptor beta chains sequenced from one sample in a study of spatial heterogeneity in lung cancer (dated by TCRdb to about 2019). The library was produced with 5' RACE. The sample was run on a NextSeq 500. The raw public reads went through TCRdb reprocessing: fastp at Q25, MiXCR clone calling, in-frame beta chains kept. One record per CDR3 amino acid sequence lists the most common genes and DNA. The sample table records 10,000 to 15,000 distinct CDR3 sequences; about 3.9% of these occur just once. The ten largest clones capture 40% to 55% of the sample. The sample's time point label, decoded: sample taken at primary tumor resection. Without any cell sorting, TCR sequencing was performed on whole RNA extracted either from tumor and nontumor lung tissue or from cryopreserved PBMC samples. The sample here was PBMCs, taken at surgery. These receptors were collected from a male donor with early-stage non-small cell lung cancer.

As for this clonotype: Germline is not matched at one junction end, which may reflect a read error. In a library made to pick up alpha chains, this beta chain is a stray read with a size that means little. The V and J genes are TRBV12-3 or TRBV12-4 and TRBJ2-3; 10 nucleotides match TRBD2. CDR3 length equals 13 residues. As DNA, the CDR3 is TGTGTCAGCAGCGGGGGGGGCACAGATACGCAGTATTTT. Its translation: CVSSGGGTDTQYF.

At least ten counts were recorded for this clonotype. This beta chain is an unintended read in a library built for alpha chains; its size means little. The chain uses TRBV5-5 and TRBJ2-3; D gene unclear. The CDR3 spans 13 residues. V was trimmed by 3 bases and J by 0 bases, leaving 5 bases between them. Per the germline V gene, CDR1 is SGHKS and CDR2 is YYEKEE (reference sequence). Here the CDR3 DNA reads TGTGCCAGCAGCTCGATCAGCACAGATACGCAGTATTTT. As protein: CASSSISTDTQYF.

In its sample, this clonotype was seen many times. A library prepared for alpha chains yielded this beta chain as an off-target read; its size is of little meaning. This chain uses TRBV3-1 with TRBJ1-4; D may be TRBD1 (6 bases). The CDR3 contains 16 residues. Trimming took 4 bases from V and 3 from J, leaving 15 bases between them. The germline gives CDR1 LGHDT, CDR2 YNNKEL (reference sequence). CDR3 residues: CASSLTIGGPNEKLFF. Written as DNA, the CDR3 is TGTGCCAGCAGCCTAACCATCGGGGGCCCTAATGAAAAACTGTTTTTT. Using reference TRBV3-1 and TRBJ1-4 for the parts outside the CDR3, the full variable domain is DTAVSQTPKYLVTQMGNDKSIKCEQNLGHDTMYWYKQDSKKFLKIMFSYNNKELIINETVPNRFSPKSPDKAHLNLHINSLELGDSAVYFCASSLTIGGPNEKLFFGSGTQLSVL.

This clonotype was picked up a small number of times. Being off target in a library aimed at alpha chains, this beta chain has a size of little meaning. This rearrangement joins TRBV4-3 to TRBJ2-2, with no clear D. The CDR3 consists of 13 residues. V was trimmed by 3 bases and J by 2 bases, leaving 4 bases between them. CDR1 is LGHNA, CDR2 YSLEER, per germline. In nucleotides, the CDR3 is TGCGCCAGCAGCCAGCCTAACACCGGGGAGCTGTTTTTT. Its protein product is CASSQPNTGELFF.

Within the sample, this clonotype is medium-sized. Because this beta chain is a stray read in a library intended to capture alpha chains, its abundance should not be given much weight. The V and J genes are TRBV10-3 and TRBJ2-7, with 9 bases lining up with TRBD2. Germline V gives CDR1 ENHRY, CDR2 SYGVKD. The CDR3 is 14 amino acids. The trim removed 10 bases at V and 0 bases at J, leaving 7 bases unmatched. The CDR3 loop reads CASRLAESSYEQYF. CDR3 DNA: TGTGCCAGTCGACTAGCGGAATCCTCCTACGAGCAGTACTTC.

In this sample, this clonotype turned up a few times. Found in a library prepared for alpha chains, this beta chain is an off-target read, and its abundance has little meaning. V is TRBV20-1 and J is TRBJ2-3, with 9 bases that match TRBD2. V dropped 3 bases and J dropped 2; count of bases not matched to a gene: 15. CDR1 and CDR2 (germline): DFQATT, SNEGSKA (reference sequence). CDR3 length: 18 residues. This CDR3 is CSASPPIGLAGPTDTQYF. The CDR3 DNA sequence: TGCAGTGCTAGTCCCCCGATCGGGCTAGCGGGACCCACAGATACGCAGTATTTT.

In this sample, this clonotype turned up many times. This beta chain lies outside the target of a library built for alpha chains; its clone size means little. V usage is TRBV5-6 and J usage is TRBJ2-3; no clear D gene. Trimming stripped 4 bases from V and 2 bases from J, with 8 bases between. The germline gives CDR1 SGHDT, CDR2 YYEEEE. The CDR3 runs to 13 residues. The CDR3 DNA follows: TGTGCCAGCAGCACCGCCGACACAGATACGCAGTATTTT. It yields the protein CASSTADTDTQYF.

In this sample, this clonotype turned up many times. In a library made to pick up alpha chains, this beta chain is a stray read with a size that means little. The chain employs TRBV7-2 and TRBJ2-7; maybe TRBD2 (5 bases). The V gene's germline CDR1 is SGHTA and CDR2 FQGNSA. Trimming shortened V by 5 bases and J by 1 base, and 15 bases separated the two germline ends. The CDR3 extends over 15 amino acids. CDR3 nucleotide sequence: TGTGCCAGCAGCCCCTCACCCGGGGTTTCCTACGAGCAGTACTTC. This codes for CASSPSPGVSYEQYF.

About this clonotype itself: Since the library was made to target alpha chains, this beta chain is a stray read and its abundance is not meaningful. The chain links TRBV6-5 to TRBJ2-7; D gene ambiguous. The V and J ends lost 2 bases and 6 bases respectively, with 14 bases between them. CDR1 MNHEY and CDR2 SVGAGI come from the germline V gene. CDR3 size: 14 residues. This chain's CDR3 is CASSYTAPTVEQYF. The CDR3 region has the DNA TGTGCCAGCAGTTACACGGCCCCAACGGTCGAGCAGTACTTC.

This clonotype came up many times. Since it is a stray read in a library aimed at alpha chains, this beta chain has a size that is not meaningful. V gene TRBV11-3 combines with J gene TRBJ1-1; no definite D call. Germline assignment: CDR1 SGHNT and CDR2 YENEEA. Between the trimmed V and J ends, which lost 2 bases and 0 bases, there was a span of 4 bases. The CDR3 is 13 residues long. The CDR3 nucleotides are TGTGCCAGCAGCTTAACCCTGAACACTGAAGCTTTCTTT. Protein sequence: CASSLTLNTEAFF.

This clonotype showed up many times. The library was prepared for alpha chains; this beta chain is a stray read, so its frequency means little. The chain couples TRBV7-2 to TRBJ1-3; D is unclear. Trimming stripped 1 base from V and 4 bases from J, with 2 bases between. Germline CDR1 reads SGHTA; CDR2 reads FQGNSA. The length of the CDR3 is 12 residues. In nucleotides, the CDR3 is TGTGCCAGCAGCTTAGAAGGAAACACCATATATTTT. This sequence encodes CASSLEGNTIYF. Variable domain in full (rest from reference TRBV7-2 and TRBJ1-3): GAGVSQSPSNKVTEKGKDVELRCDPISGHTALYWYRQSLGQGLEFLIYFQGNSAPDKSGLPSDRFSAERTGGSVSTLTIQRTQQEDSAVYLCASSLEGNTIYFGEGSWLTVV.

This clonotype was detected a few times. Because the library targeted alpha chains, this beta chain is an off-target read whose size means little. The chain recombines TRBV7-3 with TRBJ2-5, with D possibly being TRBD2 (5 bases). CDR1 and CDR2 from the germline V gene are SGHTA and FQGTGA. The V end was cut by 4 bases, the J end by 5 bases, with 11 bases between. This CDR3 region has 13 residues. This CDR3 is CASSSGMRETQYF. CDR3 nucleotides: TGTGCCAGCAGCTCCGGGATGCGGGAGACCCAGTACTTC.

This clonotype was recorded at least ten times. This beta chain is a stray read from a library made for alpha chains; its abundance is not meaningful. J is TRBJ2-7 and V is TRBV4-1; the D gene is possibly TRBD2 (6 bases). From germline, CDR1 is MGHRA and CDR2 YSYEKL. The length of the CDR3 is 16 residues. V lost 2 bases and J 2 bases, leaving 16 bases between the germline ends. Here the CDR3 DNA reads TGCGCCAGCAGCCAATTCCCGACCGGGAGTCCCTACGAGCAGTACTTC. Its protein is CASSQFPTGSPYEQYF.

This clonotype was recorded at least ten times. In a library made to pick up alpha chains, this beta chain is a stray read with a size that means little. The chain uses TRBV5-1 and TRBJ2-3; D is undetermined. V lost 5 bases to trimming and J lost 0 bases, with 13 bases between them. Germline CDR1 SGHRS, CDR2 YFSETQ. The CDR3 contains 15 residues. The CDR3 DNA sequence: TGCGCCAGCAGTCTGGACCCTTCTAGCACAGATACGCAGTATTTT. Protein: CASSLDPSSTDTQYF.

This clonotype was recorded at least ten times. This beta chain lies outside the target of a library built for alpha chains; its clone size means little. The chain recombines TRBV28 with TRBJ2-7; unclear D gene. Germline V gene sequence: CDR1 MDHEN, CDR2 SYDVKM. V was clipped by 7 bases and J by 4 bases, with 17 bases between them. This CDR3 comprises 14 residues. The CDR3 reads CASTMGPPVYEQYF. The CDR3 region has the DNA TGTGCCAGCACCATGGGCCCGCCGGTTTACGAGCAGTACTTC. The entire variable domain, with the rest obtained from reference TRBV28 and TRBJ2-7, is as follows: DVKVTQSSRYLVKRTGEKVFLECVQDMDHENMFWYRQDPGLGLRLIYFSYDVKMKEKGDIPEGYSVSREKKERFSLILESASTNQTSMYLCASTMGPPVYEQYFGPGTRLTVT.

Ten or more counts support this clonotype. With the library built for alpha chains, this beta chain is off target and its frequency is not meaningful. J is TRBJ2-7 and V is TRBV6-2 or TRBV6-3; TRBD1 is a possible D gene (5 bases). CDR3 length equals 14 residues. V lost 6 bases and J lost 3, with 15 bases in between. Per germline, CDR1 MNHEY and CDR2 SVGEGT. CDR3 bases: TGTGCCAGCAGAAGACAGAGAGTCTACTACGAGCAGTACTTC. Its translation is CASRRQRVYYEQYF.

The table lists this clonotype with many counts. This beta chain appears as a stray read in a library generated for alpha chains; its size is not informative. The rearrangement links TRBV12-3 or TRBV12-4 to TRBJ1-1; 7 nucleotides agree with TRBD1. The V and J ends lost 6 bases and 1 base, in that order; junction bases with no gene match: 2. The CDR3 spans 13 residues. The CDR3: CASRRDRNTEAFF. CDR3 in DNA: TGTGCCAGCAGGCGGGACAGGAACACTGAAGCTTTCTTT.

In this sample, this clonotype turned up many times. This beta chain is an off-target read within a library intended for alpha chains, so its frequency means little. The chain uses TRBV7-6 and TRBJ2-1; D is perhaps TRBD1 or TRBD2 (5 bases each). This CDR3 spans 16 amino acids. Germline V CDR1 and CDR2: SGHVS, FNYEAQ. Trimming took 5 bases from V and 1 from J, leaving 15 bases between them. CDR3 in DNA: TGTGCCAGCAGCGCCACCGGGGCGGCATCCTACAATGAGCAGTTCTTC. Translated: CASSATGAASYNEQFF.

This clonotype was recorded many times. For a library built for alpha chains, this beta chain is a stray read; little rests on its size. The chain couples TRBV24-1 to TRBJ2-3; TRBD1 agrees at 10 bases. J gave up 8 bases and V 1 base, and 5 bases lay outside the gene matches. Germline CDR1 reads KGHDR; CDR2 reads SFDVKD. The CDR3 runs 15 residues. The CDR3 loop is CATSDFATGGSTQYF. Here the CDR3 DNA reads TGTGCCACCAGTGATTTTGCGACAGGGGGCTCTACGCAGTATTTT.

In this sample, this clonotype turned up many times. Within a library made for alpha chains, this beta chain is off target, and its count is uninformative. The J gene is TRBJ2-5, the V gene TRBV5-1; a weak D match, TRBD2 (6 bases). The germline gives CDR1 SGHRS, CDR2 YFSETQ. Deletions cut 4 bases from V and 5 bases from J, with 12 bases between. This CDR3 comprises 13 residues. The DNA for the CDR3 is TGCGCCAGCAGCCCGGAGGGTAGTGAGACCCAGTACTTC. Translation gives CASSPEGSETQYF.

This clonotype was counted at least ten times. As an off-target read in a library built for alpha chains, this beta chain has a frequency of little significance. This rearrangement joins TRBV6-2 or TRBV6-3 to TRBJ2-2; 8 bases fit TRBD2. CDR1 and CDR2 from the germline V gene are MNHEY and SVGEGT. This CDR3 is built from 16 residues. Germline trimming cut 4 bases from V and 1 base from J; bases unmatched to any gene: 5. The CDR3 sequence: CASSSLTSENTGELFF. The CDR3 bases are TGTGCCAGCAGTTCCCTGACTAGCGAGAACACCGGGGAGCTGTTTTTT.

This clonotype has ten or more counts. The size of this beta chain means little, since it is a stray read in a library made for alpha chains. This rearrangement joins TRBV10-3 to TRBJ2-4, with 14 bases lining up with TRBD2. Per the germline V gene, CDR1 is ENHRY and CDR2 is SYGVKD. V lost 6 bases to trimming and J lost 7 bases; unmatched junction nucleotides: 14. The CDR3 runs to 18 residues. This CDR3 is CAISPGTSGRRAPNIQYF. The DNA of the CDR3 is TGTGCCATCAGCCCCGGGACTAGCGGGAGAAGGGCCCCTAACATTCAGTACTTC.

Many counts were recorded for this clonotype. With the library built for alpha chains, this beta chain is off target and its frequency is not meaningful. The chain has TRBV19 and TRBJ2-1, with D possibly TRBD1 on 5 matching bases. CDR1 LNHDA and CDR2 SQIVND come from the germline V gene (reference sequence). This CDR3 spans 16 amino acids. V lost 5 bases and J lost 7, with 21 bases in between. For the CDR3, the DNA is TGTGCCAGTAGTGAACCACAGGTTTTCTTAATGAATGAGCAGTTCTTC. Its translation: CASSEPQVFLMNEQFF.

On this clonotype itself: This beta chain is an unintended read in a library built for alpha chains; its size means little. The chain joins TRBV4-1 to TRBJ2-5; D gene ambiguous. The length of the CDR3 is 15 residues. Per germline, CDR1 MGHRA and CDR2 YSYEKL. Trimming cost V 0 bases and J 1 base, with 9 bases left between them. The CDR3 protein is CASSQDARGQETQYF. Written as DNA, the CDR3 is TGCGCCAGCAGCCAAGATGCCAGAGGCCAAGAGACCCAGTACTTC.

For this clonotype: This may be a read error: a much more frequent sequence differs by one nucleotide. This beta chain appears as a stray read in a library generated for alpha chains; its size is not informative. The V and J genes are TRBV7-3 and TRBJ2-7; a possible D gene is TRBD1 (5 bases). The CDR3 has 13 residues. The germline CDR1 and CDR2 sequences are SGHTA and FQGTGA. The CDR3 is CASSPDNSYEQHF. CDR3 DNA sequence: TGTGCCAGCAGCCCGGACAACTCCTACGAGCAGCACTTC.

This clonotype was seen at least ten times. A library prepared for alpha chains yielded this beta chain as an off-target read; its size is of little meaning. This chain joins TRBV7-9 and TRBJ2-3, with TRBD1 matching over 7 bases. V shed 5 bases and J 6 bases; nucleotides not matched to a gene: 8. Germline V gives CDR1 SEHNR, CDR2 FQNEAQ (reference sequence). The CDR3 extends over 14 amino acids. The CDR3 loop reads CASSRDRVGDTQYF. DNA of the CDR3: TGTGCCAGCAGCCGCGACAGGGTGGGGGATACGCAGTATTTT.